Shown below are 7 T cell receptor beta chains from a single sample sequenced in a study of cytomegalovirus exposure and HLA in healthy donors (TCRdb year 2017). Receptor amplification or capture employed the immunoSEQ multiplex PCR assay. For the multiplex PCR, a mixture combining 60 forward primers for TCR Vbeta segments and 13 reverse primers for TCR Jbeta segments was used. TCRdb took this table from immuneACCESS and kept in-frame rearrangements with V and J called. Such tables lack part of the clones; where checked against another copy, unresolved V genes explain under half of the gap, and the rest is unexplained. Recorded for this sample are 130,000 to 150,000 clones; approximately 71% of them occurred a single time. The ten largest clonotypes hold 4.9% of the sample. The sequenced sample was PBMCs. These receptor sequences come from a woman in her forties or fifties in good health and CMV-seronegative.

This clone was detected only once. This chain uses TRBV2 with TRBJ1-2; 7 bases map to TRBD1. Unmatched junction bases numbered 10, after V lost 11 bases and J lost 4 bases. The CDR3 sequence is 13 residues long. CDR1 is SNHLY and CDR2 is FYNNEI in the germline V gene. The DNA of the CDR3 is TGTGCCCGGCGGGGACAGCGAATCTATGGCTACACCTTC. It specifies CARRGQRIYGYTF.

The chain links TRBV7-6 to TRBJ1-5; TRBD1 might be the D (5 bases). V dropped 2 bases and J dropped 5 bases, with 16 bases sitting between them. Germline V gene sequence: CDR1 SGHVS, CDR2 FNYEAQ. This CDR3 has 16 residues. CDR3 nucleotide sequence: TGTGCCAGCAGCTTACGGGCAGGGATCGGAGATCAGCCCCAGCATTTT. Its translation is CASSLRAGIGDQPQHF. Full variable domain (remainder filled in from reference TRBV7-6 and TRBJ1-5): GAGVSQSPRYKVTKRGQDVALRCDPISGHVSLYWYRQALGQGPEFLTYFNYEAQQDKSGLPNDRFSAERPEGSISTLTIQRTEQRDSAMYRCASSLRAGIGDQPQHFGDGTRLSIL.

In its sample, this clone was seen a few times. CDR3 sequence reads: CASSPRTGGEKLFF. CDR3 nucleotides: TGTGCCAGCAGCCCTCGGACAGGGGGTGAAAAACTGTTTTTT. The chain combines TRBV9 with TRBJ1-4; 10 bases line up with TRBD1. There are 14 residues in the CDR3. Germline trimming cut 4 bases from V and 7 bases from J; bases unmatched to any gene: 4. Germline assignment: CDR1 SGDLS and CDR2 YYNGEE.

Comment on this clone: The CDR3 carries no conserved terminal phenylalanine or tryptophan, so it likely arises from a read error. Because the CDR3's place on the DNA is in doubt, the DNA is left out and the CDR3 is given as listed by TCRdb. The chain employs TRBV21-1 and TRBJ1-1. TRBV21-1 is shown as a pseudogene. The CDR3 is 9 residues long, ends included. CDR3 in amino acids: CASITGTPL.

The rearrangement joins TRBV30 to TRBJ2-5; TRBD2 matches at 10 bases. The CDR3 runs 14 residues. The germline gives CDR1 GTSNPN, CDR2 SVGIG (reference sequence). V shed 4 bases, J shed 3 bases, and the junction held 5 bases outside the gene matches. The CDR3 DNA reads TGTGCCTGGACCAAAGGACTAGCGGAAGAGACCCAGTACTTC. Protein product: CAWTKGLAEETQYF.

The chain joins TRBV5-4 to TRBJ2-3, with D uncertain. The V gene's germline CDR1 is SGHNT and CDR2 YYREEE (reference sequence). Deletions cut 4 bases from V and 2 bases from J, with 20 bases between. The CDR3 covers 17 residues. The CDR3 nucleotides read TGTGCCAGCAGCCTACATGGTGAGGTCCCCTCCACAGATACGCAGTATTTT. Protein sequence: CASSLHGEVPSTDTQYF.

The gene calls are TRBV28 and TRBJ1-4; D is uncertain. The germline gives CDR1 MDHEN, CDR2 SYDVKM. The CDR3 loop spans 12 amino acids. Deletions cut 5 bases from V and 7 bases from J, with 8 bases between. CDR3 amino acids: CASSPFREKLFF. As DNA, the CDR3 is TGTGCCAGCAGTCCCTTCCGTGAAAAACTGTTTTTT.